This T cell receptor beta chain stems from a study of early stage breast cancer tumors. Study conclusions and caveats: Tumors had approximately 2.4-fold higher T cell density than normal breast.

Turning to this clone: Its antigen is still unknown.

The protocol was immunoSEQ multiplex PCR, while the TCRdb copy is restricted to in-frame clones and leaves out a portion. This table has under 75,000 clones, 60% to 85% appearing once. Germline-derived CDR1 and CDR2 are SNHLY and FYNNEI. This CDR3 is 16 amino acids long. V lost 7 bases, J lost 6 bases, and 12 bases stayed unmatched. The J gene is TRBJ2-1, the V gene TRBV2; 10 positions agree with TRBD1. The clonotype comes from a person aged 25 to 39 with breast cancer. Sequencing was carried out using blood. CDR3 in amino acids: CASTRDRGVGLNEQFF. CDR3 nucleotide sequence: TGTGCCAGCACTAGGGACAGGGGTGTTGGACTCAATGAGCAGTTCTTC.